This is a list of T cell receptor beta chains from one sample in a study of T-cell reconstitution after alpha-beta-depleted transplantation in children. TCRdb reprocessed the PCR reads via MiXCR and lists one record per CDR3 protein. Of about 6,000 distinct CDR3 sequences in the sample, 16% were seen once. The sequenced sample was PBMCs, mostly from graft donor cells, obtained 60 days after TCRalphabeta/CD19-depleted stem cell transplant. The receptors here all came from a male patient younger than 18 who had a stem cell transplant for acute myeloid leukemia, so the T cells may come from the graft donor. Both conserved end residues are part of each CDR3. The D gene is left open where the match is weak. The size of a clone is reported for some rows only, either as once, few or many, or as a class for expanded clones.

clone_size,d_call,v_call,j_call,cdr3_nt,cdr3_aa
-,TRBD1,TRBV11-1,TRBJ2-6,TGTGCCAGCAGCTTAGCCTTTGGGACAGGCAGCTCTGTGGCCAACGTCCTGACTTTC,CASSLAFGTGSSVANVLTF
-,TRBD2,TRBV28,TRBJ2-7,TGTGCCAGCAGTTTGCGGGGAACGGGGGGCTACGAGCAGTACTTC,CASSLRGTGGYEQYF
medium-sized,-,TRBV5-1,TRBJ2-1,TGCGCCACTCCTCTTGGCGGGATCAGTTACAATGAGCAGTTCTTC,CATPLGGISYNEQFF
-,-,TRBV2,TRBJ1-4,TGTGCCAGCAGTGATTGGCAGGAGAAAAAACTGTTTTTT,CASSDWQEKKLFF
-,-,TRBV7-9,TRBJ2-3,TGTGCCAGCAGCTTACACACCCGCACAGATACGCAGTATTTT,CASSLHTRTDTQYF
medium-sized,-,TRBV6-5,TRBJ2-7,TGTGCCAGCAGTTATCAGCGGGCTTCCTACGAGCAGTACTTC,CASSYQRASYEQYF
-,-,TRBV11-2,TRBJ1-2,TGTGCCAGCAGCTTCTCTTTACAGGGCCCCTATGGCTACACCTTC,CASSFSLQGPYGYTF
-,TRBD2,TRBV11-2,TRBJ2-5,TGTGCCAGCAGCTCGACTAGCGGGAGAAGGGGAGAGACCCAGTACTTC,CASSSTSGRRGETQYF
-,-,TRBV4-2,TRBJ2-2,TGTGCCAGCAGCCACCCGCCCGCGGGCAAGAACACCGGGGAGCTGTTTTTT,CASSHPPAGKNTGELFF
once,TRBD2,TRBV28,TRBJ2-1,TGTGCCAGCAGAAATAGCGGGAGGGGGACCTACAATGAGCAGTTCTTC,CASRNSGRGTYNEQFF
few,-,TRBV7-9,TRBJ2-7,TGTGCCAGCAGCTTAAACTACGAGCAGTACTTC,CASSLNYEQYF
medium-sized,TRBD1,TRBV20-1,TRBJ2-7,TGCAGTGCTAGAGATGCGGACAGGGGGGTGGGAGAGCAGTACTTC,CSARDADRGVGEQYF
-,-,TRBV28,TRBJ2-3,TGTGCCAGCAATTCGATAGAAATTAGCACAGATACGCAGTATTTT,CASNSIEISTDTQYF
-,-,TRBV1,TRBJ2-7,TGCACCAGCTGGGGACTAGCGGGAGCCTACGAGCAGTACTTC,CTSWGLAGAYEQYF
medium-sized,-,TRBV11-2,TRBJ1-2,TGTGCCAGCAGTCAATTAGGGCAGGGGAACTATGGCTACACCTTC,CASSQLGQGNYGYTF
few,TRBD1,TRBV23-1,TRBJ2-5,TGCGCCAGCAAACAGGGGACGGAGACCCAGTACTTC,CASKQGTETQYF
few,-,TRBV7-7,TRBJ2-3,TGTGCTAGCAGCCTATCGGGACTCACAGATACGCAGTATTTT,CASSLSGLTDTQYF
-,-,TRBV2,TRBJ2-7,TGTGCCAGCGGGGTTAACTACGACCAGTACTTC,CASGVNYDQYF
large,-,TRBV12-3/TRBV12-4,TRBJ1-5,TGTGCCAGCCGTCGGGGATATAGCAATCAGCCCCAGCATTTT,CASRRGYSNQPQHF
medium-sized,-,TRBV5-1,TRBJ1-1,TGCGCCAGCAGCCCAGAGGGGGGCTTGAACACTGAAGCTTTCTTT,CASSPEGGLNTEAFF
few,-,TRBV5-6,TRBJ2-3,TGTGCCAGCAGCTTAGGGGGTGATACGGATACGCAGTATTTT,CASSLGGDTDTQYF
medium-sized,TRBD1,TRBV4-2,TRBJ2-2,TGTGCCAGCAGCCAAGACGGGGGACAGGAAACCGGGGAGCTGTTTTTT,CASSQDGGQETGELFF
few,TRBD1,TRBV5-4,TRBJ1-5,TGTGCCAGCAGCTTGGGTGGGACAGGGGATCAGCCCCAGCATTTT,CASSLGGTGDQPQHF
-,-,TRBV2,TRBJ1-4,TGTGCCAGCAGTGAGCTGGGACTCGTGGAAAAACTGTTTTTT,CASSELGLVEKLFF
-,-,TRBV7-2,TRBJ2-1,TGTGCCAGCAGCTTAAATAAGGGGGGTGGGAGTGGTAGGTTCTTC,CASSLNKGGGSGRFF